Described below is a single T cell receptor (delta chain) sequence and its context. No cognate antigen has been identified for it. TCRdb has a much larger clone's protein, which differs at residue 19 from the translation of this DNA, likely because of a read error; what is shown is the protein translated from the DNA. CDR1 and CDR2, looked up from the germline V gene, are GEAIGNYY and EKD. From the cysteine up to the phenylalanine, the CDR3 has a length of 21 residues. Only the CDR3 part of the read is kept: 63 bases, read in frame from the first base. TCRdb shows the sequencer as Illumina MiSeq. Public reads were reanalyzed in TCRdb with CATT, and rows carrying the same DNA were merged afterwards. The sample contains around 1,600 delta-chain clones, 1.1% of them found a single time. 41% of the sample comes from the top ten. The source of the sample is a study of gamma-delta chains in newborns, infants, children (dated by TCRdb to between 2019 and 2020). Regarding the study in general: According to the study title, microbial exposure causes polyclonal expansion of innate gammadelta T cells right after birth. The study investigated how microbial exposure shaped innate gammadelta T cell populations in human newborns immediately after birth.

The origin of this receptor is a child who was a newborn, infant or young child, either healthy, febrile or measles-vaccinated (not recorded which). The rearranged segments are TRDV2 and TRDJ3; a stretch of 13 junction bases matches TRDD3. Sample: blood. The CDR3 reads as follows: CACDSITGGYETDWDTRQKFF. The DNA sequence is given as TGTGCCTGTGACTCCATTACTGGGGGATACGAAACGGATTGGGACACCCGACAGAAGTTTTTC.